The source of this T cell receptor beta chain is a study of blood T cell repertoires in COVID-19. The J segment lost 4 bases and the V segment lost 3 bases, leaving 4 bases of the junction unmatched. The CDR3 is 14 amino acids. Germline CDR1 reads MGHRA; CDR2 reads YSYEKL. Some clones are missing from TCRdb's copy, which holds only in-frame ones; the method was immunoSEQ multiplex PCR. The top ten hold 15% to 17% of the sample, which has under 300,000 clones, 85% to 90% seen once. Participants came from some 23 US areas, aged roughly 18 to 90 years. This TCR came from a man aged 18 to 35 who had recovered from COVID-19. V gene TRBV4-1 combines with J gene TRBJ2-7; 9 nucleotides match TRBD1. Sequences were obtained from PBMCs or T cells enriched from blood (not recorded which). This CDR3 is CASSHTDRGYEQYF. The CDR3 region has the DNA TGCGCCAGCAGCCATACAGACAGGGGGTACGAGCAGTACTTC.